One sample yielded the 27 T cell receptor beta chains listed below, sequenced in a study of PD-1 blockade in classical Hodgkin lymphoma (dated by TCRdb to the early 2020s). Receptor amplification or capture employed the immunoSEQ multiplex PCR assay. In its TCRdb copy, this immuneACCESS table keeps in-frame sequences only and misses some clones. Where compared with another copy, unresolved V genes explain less than half of these, and the others have no known cause. The sample data list tens of thousands of clones, and about 90% of these were observed just once. 8% to 10% of the sample belongs to the ten largest clones. The time point label for this specimen denotes: cycle 1 day 1 (C1D1), immediately before nivolumab initiation. All trial patients had relapsed after autologous stem cell transplantation, with cohorts A, B and C differing in prior brentuximab vedotin exposure. Sequencing was performed on peripheral blood mononuclear cells (PBMCs), taken at baseline. These receptors all stem from a human donor with classical Hodgkin lymphoma.

The chain has TRBV6-5 and TRBJ2-1; D not certain. The CDR3 has 14 amino acids. The germline V and J ends were trimmed by 5 bases and 8 bases, with 16 bases remaining between them. Germline V gives CDR1 MNHEY, CDR2 SVGAGI. This CDR3 is CASSQPDTFDEQFF. The CDR3 bases are TGTGCCAGCAGTCAACCAGACACGTTTGATGAGCAGTTCTTC.

This chain uses TRBV18 with TRBJ1-6; no clear D. Germline V gene sequence: CDR1 KGHSH, CDR2 LQKENI. This CDR3 is 17 amino acids long. Trimming pared 3 bases from V and 8 bases from J, leaving 20 bases between. CDR3 in amino acids: CASSPVMVSALDSPLHF. DNA for the CDR3: TGTGCCAGCTCACCTGTTATGGTCAGTGCCCTAGATTCACCCCTCCACTTT.

The J gene is TRBJ2-3, the V gene TRBV6-1; maybe TRBD2 (5 bases). V gave up 2 bases and J gave up 3 bases, with 12 bases separating them. This CDR3 contains 15 residues. Germline V gene data show CDR1 as MNHNS and CDR2 as SASEGT. The DNA of the CDR3 is TGTGCCAGCAGTGAAAGGAGGTATGGGACAGATACGCAGTATTTT. This gives the protein CASSERRYGTDTQYF.

The chain couples TRBV15 to TRBJ2-3; 8 nucleotides line up with TRBD2. Per the germline V gene, CDR1 is LNHNV and CDR2 is YYDKDF (reference sequence). The J segment lost 2 bases and the V segment lost 1 base, leaving 2 bases of the junction unmatched. CDR3 length equals 15 residues. The CDR3 DNA follows: TGTGCCACCAGCAGAGGAGCGGGAGACACAGATACGCAGTATTTT. It encodes CATSRGAGDTDTQYF.

The V and J genes are TRBV7-9 and TRBJ2-1; 11 bases fit TRBD2. J gave up 9 bases and V 6 bases, and 7 bases lay outside the gene matches. Per germline, CDR1 SEHNR and CDR2 FQNEAQ (reference sequence). The CDR3 is made up of 14 amino acids. The CDR3 region has the DNA TGTGCCAGCAGTTTTAGCGGGAGGGCCGGTGAGCAGTTCTTC. Protein: CASSFSGRAGEQFF.

V gene TRBV29-1 combines with J gene TRBJ2-1, with TRBD2 matching over 13 bases. The CDR3 contains 15 residues. J was trimmed by 3 bases and V by 6 bases; bases with no gene match: 5. The germline V gene encodes CDR1 SQVTM and CDR2 ANQGSEA. The CDR3 coding sequence is TGCAGCGTCTCGGGACTAGCGGGAATCTACAATGAGCAGTTCTTC. Amino acid sequence: CSVSGLAGIYNEQFF.

This sequence joins TRBV6-4 and TRBJ2-1; 11 bases line up with TRBD2. The length of the CDR3 is 15 residues. J was trimmed by 6 bases and V by 0 bases; bases with no gene match: 1. CDR1 is MRHNA and CDR2 is SNTAGT in the germline V gene. The CDR3 bases are TGTGCCAGCAGTGACTCTAGCGGGGGGGCCAATGAGCAGTTCTTC. Protein product: CASSDSSGGANEQFF.

The chain joins TRBV7-2 to TRBJ1-2; no firm D call. Germline lookup yields CDR1 SGHTA and CDR2 FQGNSA. The CDR3 totals 15 residues. V was clipped by 5 bases and J by 1 base, with 14 bases between them. CDR3 nucleotide sequence: TGTGCCAGCAGCCGCAGGACGGAGGATAACTATGGCTACACCTTC. Protein: CASSRRTEDNYGYTF.

This chain uses TRBV27 with TRBJ2-2; D may correspond to TRBD1 or TRBD2 (5 bases each). Trimming took 6 bases from V and 1 from J, leaving 15 bases between them. CDR3 length: 16 amino acids. CDR1 is MNHEY and CDR2 is SMNVEV in the germline V gene (reference sequence). CDR3 region: CASRESGTVNTGELFF. The CDR3 region has the DNA TGTGCCAGCAGGGAATCCGGGACGGTGAACACCGGGGAGCTGTTTTTT.

The chain recombines TRBV15 with TRBJ2-5; TRBD2 might be the D (6 bases). The CDR3 extends over 16 amino acids. Per germline, CDR1 LNHNV and CDR2 YYDKDF (reference sequence). V dropped 0 bases and J dropped 2 bases, with 13 bases sitting between them. As DNA, the CDR3 is TGTGCCACCAGCAGAGATCGGGACTCTGTACAAGAGACCCAGTACTTC. Translated: CATSRDRDSVQETQYF.

The CDR3 DNA follows: TGTGCCAGCAGCGTAGCTATGGGGCACGGCACCGGGGAGCTGTTTTTT. Amino acid sequence: CASSVAMGHGTGELFF. The genes are TRBV9 and TRBJ2-2; D perhaps matches TRBD1 (5 bases). The V gene's germline CDR1 is SGDLS and CDR2 YYNGEE. This CDR3 region has 16 residues. Trimming shortened V by 0 bases and J by 4 bases, and 13 bases separated the two germline ends.

This sequence joins TRBV18 and TRBJ2-3, with 7 bases identical to TRBD2. Germline values: CDR1 KGHSH, CDR2 LQKENI. CDR3 length: 13 amino acids. The junction had 10 bases not matched to a gene; V was cut back by 2 bases and J by 14 bases. The CDR3, as DNA: TGTGCCAGCTCACCATACCGAATGACGGGGGGGTATTTT. This translates into CASSPYRMTGGYF.

The rearrangement joins TRBV11-3 to TRBJ2-3; D unclear. V gave up 1 base and J gave up 2 bases, with 10 bases separating them. This CDR3 is built from 15 residues. Germline CDR1 SGHNT, CDR2 YENEEA. The CDR3 is CASSLGPTNTDTQYF. CDR3 in DNA: TGTGCCAGCAGCTTAGGGCCCACCAACACAGATACGCAGTATTTT.

The chain has TRBV7-2 and TRBJ1-1; D might be TRBD1 (5 bases). This CDR3 region has 17 residues. V lost 0 bases, J lost 1 base, and 15 bases lay in between. Germline V lookup: CDR1 SGHTA, CDR2 FQGNSA. Here the CDR3 DNA reads TGTGCCAGCAGCTTAGCACGGGGGGTTACGCGGAACACTGAAGCTTTCTTT. The encoded protein is CASSLARGVTRNTEAFF.

V gene TRBV5-1 combines with J gene TRBJ1-4; D is perhaps TRBD1 (5 bases). CDR1 SGHRS and CDR2 YFSETQ come from the germline V gene. CDR3 length: 15 residues. Trimming took off 3 bases at V and 0 bases at J, with 9 bases between the two ends. CDR3 DNA: TGCGCCAGCAGCTCACAGGTTGCAACTAATGAAAAACTGTTTTTT. Protein product: CASSSQVATNEKLFF.

The chain employs TRBV9 and TRBJ2-2; D unclear. The CDR3 sequence is 13 residues long. The V gene lost 3 bases and the J gene lost 1 base, with 4 bases spanning the gap. In germline, CDR1 is SGDLS, CDR2 YYNGEE. CDR3 in DNA: TGTGCCAGCAGCGAGTGGAACACCGGGGAGCTGTTTTTT. It translates to CASSEWNTGELFF.

This clone has a handful of counts. The chain uses TRBV27 and TRBJ2-3; no clear D gene. The CDR3 is made up of 14 amino acids. With 3 bases removed from V and 0 bases from J, the gap between germline ends came to 7 bases. The germline V gene encodes CDR1 MNHEY and CDR2 SMNVEV (reference sequence). The CDR3 coding sequence is TGTGCCAGCAGTTTTAGTGCTAGCACAGATACGCAGTATTTT. This encodes CASSFSASTDTQYF.

V gene TRBV6-1 combines with J gene TRBJ1-5, with 8 nucleotides matching TRBD1. The V gene end was trimmed by 4 bases and the J gene end by 3 bases; junction bases not matched to a gene: 5. Germline values: CDR1 MNHNS, CDR2 SASEGT. There are 15 residues in the CDR3. The CDR3 DNA is TGTGCCAGCAGTGGAATACAGGGGGTCAATCAGCCCCAGCATTTT. Its protein product is CASSGIQGVNQPQHF.

V usage is TRBV6-1 and J usage is TRBJ2-1; TRBD2 agrees at 8 bases. The CDR3 is 15 amino acids. V was clipped by 6 bases and J by 1 base; unmatched bases: 5. From germline, CDR1 is MNHNS and CDR2 SASEGT. CDR3 region: CASSPGTSSYNEQFF. DNA for the CDR3: TGTGCCAGCAGCCCCGGGACTAGTTCCTACAATGAGCAGTTCTTC.

This clone was recorded only once. This sequence joins TRBV7-9 and TRBJ2-7; 7 positions match TRBD2. J was trimmed by 3 bases and V by 5 bases; bases with no gene match: 4. CDR3 size: 13 residues. CDR1 is SEHNR and CDR2 is FQNEAQ in the germline V gene (reference sequence). The CDR3 DNA is TGTGCCAGCAGCCCAGCGGGGTACTACGAGCAGTACTTC. This sequence encodes CASSPAGYYEQYF.

The chain combines TRBV19 with TRBJ2-2, with TRBD1 matching 11 bases. Germline V CDR1 and CDR2: LNHDA, SQIVND (reference sequence). The CDR3 is made up of 16 amino acids. V was clipped by 6 bases and J by 4 bases; unmatched bases: 7. In nucleotides, the CDR3 is TGTGCCAGTAGCTTCGGGACAGGGGGTCGCACCGGGGAGCTGTTTTTT. Protein: CASSFGTGGRTGELFF.

This sequence joins TRBV7-6 and TRBJ2-1, with 11 bases lining up with TRBD1. J lost 6 bases, V lost 3 bases, and 1 base had no gene match. CDR3 length: 14 amino acids. The germline gives CDR1 SGHVS, CDR2 FNYEAQ. The CDR3, as DNA: TGTGCCAGCAGCTTTGGACAGGGGGCCAATGAGCAGTTCTTC. It yields the protein CASSFGQGANEQFF.

This clone is a singleton in its sample. The chain combines TRBV4-1 with TRBJ1-3; D ambiguous. The V gene lost 2 bases and the J gene lost 0 bases, with 8 bases spanning the gap. Germline CDR1 reads MGHRA; CDR2 reads YSYEKL. CDR3 length equals 15 residues. The CDR3 spells CASSQLSYSGNTIYF. The DNA of the CDR3 is TGCGCCAGCAGCCAACTCTCTTACTCTGGAAACACCATATATTTT.

This clone has a single count. The rearrangement joins TRBV2 to TRBJ2-7; D perhaps matches TRBD1 (6 bases). The CDR3 spans 15 residues. Trimming left V 6 bases short and J 1 base short, with 16 bases between. Germline assignment: CDR1 SNHLY and CDR2 FYNNEI. The DNA of the CDR3 is TGTGCCAGCAGAGCGCCGACAGGATTGTCCTACGAGCAGTACTTC. Amino acids: CASRAPTGLSYEQYF.

In its sample, this clone was seen once. V usage is TRBV4-2 and J usage is TRBJ2-2; D may be TRBD1 (5 bases). In germline, CDR1 is LGHNA, CDR2 YNFKEQ. This CDR3 has 17 amino acids. Trimming removed 0 bases from V and 4 bases from J, with 15 bases in between. This CDR3 is CASSQDLGARGTGELFF. The CDR3 region has the DNA TGTGCCAGCAGCCAAGATCTAGGGGCTAGGGGCACCGGGGAGCTGTTTTTT.

V gene TRBV7-9 combines with J gene TRBJ2-3, with 7 bases fitting TRBD2. The V gene's germline CDR1 is SEHNR and CDR2 FQNEAQ (reference sequence). The trim removed 5 bases at V and 2 bases at J, leaving 10 bases unmatched. The CDR3 totals 16 residues. As DNA, the CDR3 is TGTGCCAGCAGCCGAATCCCTAGCGGCAACACAGATACGCAGTATTTT. Translation: CASSRIPSGNTDTQYF.

The chain combines TRBV28 with TRBJ1-1; no definite D call. Germline V gives CDR1 MDHEN, CDR2 SYDVKM. This CDR3 region has 16 residues. V was pared by 1 base and J by 0 bases, with 12 bases between. The CDR3 nucleotides read TGTGCCAGCAGTTTATCTGTCCGAAACTTGAACACTGAAGCTTTCTTT. Amino acid sequence: CASSLSVRNLNTEAFF. Full variable domain (outside the CDR3, taken from reference TRBV28 and TRBJ1-1): DVKVTQSSRYLVKRTGEKVFLECVQDMDHENMFWYRQDPGLGLRLIYFSYDVKMKEKGDIPEGYSVSREKKERFSLILESASTNQTSMYLCASSLSVRNLNTEAFFGQGTRLTVV.